This TCR beta chain was sequenced for a study of naive and memory T cell subsets. Study-level findings and limits: No ground truth validated the naive and memory repertoire findings.

The beta constant-region primer was an equimolar mix of two oligonucleotides covering TRBC1 and TRBC2. The ligated cDNA underwent four PCR rounds using SP2 and nested alpha and beta constant-region primers. TCRdb independently ran MiXCR on the UMI-ligation and nested PCR reads; one entry per CDR3 protein. The sample comprises around 29,000 distinct CDR3 sequences, around 10% of which are singletons, and about 15% rests with the top ten. CD4+ T cell IFNgamma after overnight CMV lysate exposure gave donor CMV status. Four subsets defined by CD45RA and CD27 were sorted after CD3, CD4, CD8 and live/dead staining. The CDR3 is made up of 17 amino acids. Trimming pared 1 base from V and 4 bases from J, leaving 17 bases between. The germline V gene encodes CDR1 DFQATT and CDR2 SNEGSKA (reference sequence). On this clonotype: The target antigen is unknown.

The sequence was collected from a human donor in good health. The sample taken for sequencing was effector memory CD4+ T cells from blood. Subset noted: effector memory, CD45RA- CD27-. The chain is built from TRBV20-1 and TRBJ1-6; D perhaps matches TRBD1 (6 bases). This CDR3 is CSARGGGRQFYNSPLHF. The DNA for the CDR3 is TGCAGTGCTAGAGGCGGGGGGCGCCAGTTTTATAATTCACCCCTCCACTTT.